Listed here are 9 T cell receptor beta chains from one sample, sequenced in a study of T cells in tuberculosis. Repertoires were generated with immunoSEQ multiplex PCR, while TCRdb's copy carries only in-frame clones and drops some. The sample carries tens of thousands of clones, roughly 96% recorded once. The sample comprised PBMCs. The receptors shown here come from a donor aged 10-29 years with latent tuberculosis or without tuberculosis infection.

The rearrangement links TRBV4-2 to TRBJ2-1; D perhaps matches TRBD2 (7 bases). The length of the CDR3 is 16 residues. V was cut by 7 bases and J by 7 bases, with 23 bases left in between. Germline V CDR1 and CDR2: LGHNA, YNFKEQ. DNA of the CDR3: TGTGCCAGCAACGAGAGGGGGGGAAGGGTAGGGAATGAGCAGTTCTTC. As protein: CASNERGGRVGNEQFF.

This clone is a singleton in its sample. This chain joins TRBV29-1 and TRBJ2-7; the D gene is possibly TRBD1 (5 bases). The V end was cut by 0 bases, the J end by 1 base, with 13 bases between. The CDR3 runs to 15 residues. Per the germline V gene, CDR1 is SQVTM and CDR2 is ANQGSEA. The CDR3 DNA follows: TGCAGCGTTGAAGACGACCTCGACAGTTCCTACGAGCAGTACTTC. Translated, it gives CSVEDDLDSSYEQYF.

V gene TRBV7-2 combines with J gene TRBJ2-7; D unresolved. The germline CDR1 and CDR2 sequences are SGHTA and FQGNSA. The V end lost 1 base, the J end lost 2 bases, and 9 bases lay between the germline ends. The CDR3 sequence is 14 residues long. The CDR3 sequence: CASSLVVGAYEQYF. The CDR3, as DNA: TGTGCCAGCAGCTTAGTGGTCGGAGCCTACGAGCAGTACTTC.

V usage is TRBV14 and J usage is TRBJ2-7; 7 bases are shared with TRBD1. The CDR3 runs 16 residues. Germline-derived CDR1 and CDR2 are SGHDN and FVKESK. V was clipped by 4 bases and J by 1 base; unmatched bases: 10. CDR3 nucleotides: TGTGCCAGCAGCCTCTTAGGGACAGCAGGATCCTACGAGCAGTACTTC. Translated, it gives CASSLLGTAGSYEQYF.

This chain links TRBV4-1 with TRBJ1-2; 9 positions match TRBD1. V was pared by 0 bases and J by 5 bases, with 16 bases of the junction left unmatched. This CDR3 is 19 amino acids long. Germline CDR1 and CDR2: MGHRA and YSYEKL. The DNA for the CDR3 is TGCGCCAGCAGCCAAGAGGTTCGTGATAGAACAGGGGGCGCATATGGCTACACCTTC. It yields the protein CASSQEVRDRTGGAYGYTF.

The rearrangement joins TRBV5-6 to TRBJ1-1; D unresolved. Per germline, CDR1 SGHDT and CDR2 YYEEEE. V lost 4 bases and J 7 bases, leaving 8 bases between the germline ends. The CDR3 length is 11 residues. The CDR3, as DNA: TGTGCCAGCAGCGCGGCCCTTGAAGCTTTCTTT. Its translation: CASSAALEAFF.

This clone was seen just once. The V gene is TRBV6-1, the J gene TRBJ2-1, with 10 bases identical to TRBD1. The CDR3 has 15 residues. Germline CDR1 MNHNS, CDR2 SASEGT. Unmatched junction bases numbered 3, after V lost 4 bases and J lost 3 bases. CDR3 amino acids: CASSAGTGVYNEQFF. Written as DNA, the CDR3 is TGTGCCAGCAGTGCCGGGACAGGGGTCTACAATGAGCAGTTCTTC.

This clone was seen a few times. The V call is TRBV19, the J call TRBJ1-6; 9 bases match TRBD1. The CDR3 consists of 12 residues. Germline V CDR1 and CDR2: LNHDA, SQIVND (reference sequence). The CDR3 spells CASGDRDSPLHF. CDR3 nucleotide sequence: TGTGCTTCGGGGGACAGGGATTCACCCCTCCACTTT.

The chain is built from TRBV6-5 and TRBJ1-2; D is unresolved. This CDR3 spans 14 amino acids. With 8 bases removed from V and 2 bases from J, the gap between germline ends came to 15 bases. Germline V CDR1 and CDR2: MNHEY, SVGAGI. The CDR3 DNA follows: TGTGCCAGCGGAACAACAGAGATAAACTATGGCTACACCTTC. Amino acid sequence: CASGTTEINYGYTF.